A single sample gave rise to the 28 T cell receptor beta chains below, sequenced in a study of shared clonotypes between healthy human individuals. Assay used: immunoSEQ multiplex PCR; TCRdb lists only in-frame clones, some missing. The sample includes nearly 1,000,000 clones, around three quarters seen only once; the top ten take approximately 1.5%. Material: memory CD4+ T cells sorted from blood. Documented subset: CD45RA-negative fraction. The receptors originated from a man younger than 30 in good health.

The V call is TRBV14, the J call TRBJ2-7, with 10 bases aligning to TRBD1. The V segment lost 4 bases and the J segment 1 base; nucleotides outside the gene matches: 1. Germline values: CDR1 SGHDN, CDR2 FVKESK. The CDR3 totals 14 residues. CDR3 in amino acids: CASSRDRGSYEQYF. Written as DNA, the CDR3 is TGTGCCAGCAGCCGGGACAGGGGTTCCTACGAGCAGTACTTC.

This clone showed up just a few times. This chain uses TRBV28 with TRBJ1-2; D might be TRBD1 (5 bases). V lost 3 bases and J lost 7, with 9 bases in between. Germline V gives CDR1 MDHEN, CDR2 SYDVKM. This CDR3 is built from 12 residues. The CDR3 sequence is CASSFGGSGYTF. DNA of the CDR3: TGTGCCAGCAGTTTTGGGGGATCTGGCTACACCTTC.

The chain links TRBV5-1 to TRBJ1-2, with 10 positions matching TRBD1. The CDR3 length is 15 residues. Trimming at V came to 4 bases and at J to 6 bases, leaving 9 bases not matched to a gene. Germline lookup yields CDR1 SGHRS and CDR2 YFSETQ. For the CDR3, the DNA is TGCGCCAGCAGCCAGAAGACAGGGGGCGACGATGGCTACACCTTC. Its protein is CASSQKTGGDDGYTF.

This clone was recorded at least ten times. The genes are TRBV7-2 and TRBJ2-1; D uncertain. This CDR3 has 13 residues. The V gene's germline CDR1 is SGHTA and CDR2 FQGNSA. V shed 5 bases and J shed 3 bases, with 8 bases lying between them. This CDR3 reads CASSLQLYNEQFF. The CDR3 nucleotides read TGTGCCAGCAGCCTCCAGCTCTACAATGAGCAGTTCTTC.

V usage is TRBV4-2 and J usage is TRBJ2-1, with TRBD2 as a possible D gene (6 bases). Trimming pared 6 bases from V and 10 bases from J, leaving 13 bases between. The CDR3 spans 12 residues. Germline CDR1 reads LGHNA; CDR2 reads YNFKEQ. In DNA, the CDR3 is TGTGCCAGCAGGGCGGGGAGCGGGGAGCAGTTCTTC. Residues: CASRAGSGEQFF.

The chain employs TRBV6-6 and TRBJ1-5; TRBD1 agrees at 10 bases. Germline assignment: CDR1 MNHNY and CDR2 SVGAGI (reference sequence). Trimming removed 5 bases from V and 4 bases from J; junction bases left unmatched: 8. CDR3 size: 16 residues. The CDR3 DNA is TGTGCCAGCAGTCCCGGGACAGGGGTAAGGAATCAGCCCCAGCATTTT. Protein sequence: CASSPGTGVRNQPQHF.

This rearrangement joins TRBV18 to TRBJ2-7, with D possibly being TRBD1 (6 bases). This CDR3 is 15 amino acids long. V lost 2 bases to trimming and J lost 2 bases, with 13 bases between them. Germline values: CDR1 KGHSH, CDR2 LQKENI. CDR3 amino acids: CASSPTGTVPYEQYF. The CDR3 region has the DNA TGTGCCAGCTCACCAACAGGGACGGTCCCCTACGAGCAGTACTTC.

This chain uses TRBV7-2 with TRBJ2-1; TRBD1 is a possible D gene (5 bases). The CDR3 totals 14 residues. Trimming cost V 5 bases and J 7 bases, with 15 bases left between them. Per the germline V gene, CDR1 is SGHTA and CDR2 is FQGNSA. Here the CDR3 reads CASSPIGEYNEQFF. The CDR3 DNA reads TGTGCCAGCAGCCCGATAGGGGAATATAATGAGCAGTTCTTC.

The V call is TRBV10-3, the J call TRBJ1-1; D possibly corresponds to TRBD1 (6 bases). The length of the CDR3 is 13 residues. Germline CDR1 is ENHRY and CDR2 is SYGVKD. V lost 6 bases and J lost 0, with 8 bases in between. The CDR3 region has the DNA TGTGCCATCAGCAGGGGTTTGAACACTGAAGCTTTCTTT. Protein sequence: CAISRGLNTEAFF.

There are many counts of this clone. The chain is built from TRBV4-3 and TRBJ2-3; 13 nucleotides line up with TRBD2. From germline, CDR1 is LGHNA and CDR2 YSLEER. The CDR3 runs 17 residues. V was clipped by 4 bases and J by 7 bases; unmatched bases: 11. CDR3 coding DNA: TGCGCCAGCAGCCCGACTACTAGCGGGAGGGCCGCAAATACGCAGTATTTT. This codes for CASSPTTSGRAANTQYF.

This chain joins TRBV30 and TRBJ2-7; perhaps TRBD2 as D (6 bases). CDR3 length: 15 amino acids. The germline CDR1 and CDR2 sequences are GTSNPN and SVGIG (reference sequence). V was pared by 0 bases and J by 3 bases, with 15 bases between. Here the CDR3 reads CAWSVQASVIYEQYF. CDR3 nucleotides: TGTGCCTGGAGTGTACAGGCTAGCGTGATCTACGAGCAGTACTTC. The whole variable domain, remainder taken from reference TRBV30 and TRBJ2-7, is SQTIHQWPATLVQPVGSPLSLECTVEGTSNPNLYWYRQAAGRGLQLLFYSVGIGQISSEVPQNLSASRPQDRQFILSSKKLLLSDSGFYLCAWSVQASVIYEQYFGPGTRLTVT.

As regards this clone: The junction departs from the called germline gene at one end, perhaps through a read error. V is TRBV14 and J is TRBJ1-1, with 11 bases lining up with TRBD1. The CDR3 contains 16 residues. CDR1 is SGHDN, CDR2 FVKESK, per germline. CDR3 nucleotide sequence: TGTGCCCCCCCGGGACAGGGGGTAGCTATGAATACTGAAGCTTTCTTT. Translating it yields CAPPGQGVAMNTEAFF.

The V and J genes are TRBV7-2 and TRBJ1-2; 8 bases map to TRBD1. With 1 base clipped from V and 14 bases from J, the junction kept 9 bases outside the gene matches. CDR1 is SGHTA and CDR2 is FQGNSA in the germline V gene. The CDR3 extends over 13 amino acids. For the CDR3, the DNA is TGTGCCAGCAGCTTAGGGACAGGGAGGGAATCGACCTTC. Translation: CASSLGTGRESTF.

Of note for this clone: At the DNA level, this CDR3 is encoded by other sequences in the same sample as well. The chain employs TRBV10-3 and TRBJ2-7; TRBD2 agrees at 9 bases. CDR1 and CDR2 (germline): ENHRY, SYGVKD. The CDR3 sequence is 15 residues long. The J segment lost 6 bases and the V segment lost 0 bases, leaving 6 bases of the junction unmatched. The DNA for the CDR3 is TGTGCCATCAGTGAGTCCGGGCTAGCGGGACGCGAGCAGTACTTC. Amino acids: CAISESGLAGREQYF.

Turning to this clone: Other DNA sequences of this sample code for an identical CDR3. V gene TRBV30 combines with J gene TRBJ2-6; D is unclear. The CDR3 extends over 13 amino acids. Looked up from germline, CDR1 is GTSNPN and CDR2 is SVGIG (reference sequence). V was trimmed by 0 bases and J by 2 bases, leaving 2 bases between them. CDR3 sequence (DNA): TGTGCCTGGAGTGTTACTGGGGCCAACGTCCTGACTTTC. Protein: CAWSVTGANVLTF.

V is TRBV6-4 and J is TRBJ1-4; possibly TRBD1 for D (5 bases). CDR1 is MRHNA, CDR2 SNTAGT, per germline. Trimming left V 3 bases short and J 6 bases short, with 20 bases between. The CDR3 is 17 amino acids. DNA for the CDR3: TGTGCCAGCAGTGATCAACCGAGGCAGGGTGGGTATGAAAAACTGTTTTTT. Translation: CASSDQPRQGGYEKLFF.

This rearrangement joins TRBV9 to TRBJ2-1; the match to TRBD2 covers 9 bases. The V gene end was trimmed by 4 bases and the J gene end by 5 bases; junction bases not matched to a gene: 10. Germline V gene lookup returns CDR1 SGDLS and CDR2 YYNGEE. The CDR3 extends over 16 amino acids. The CDR3, as DNA: TGTGCCAGCAGCACCGGAAGGACTAGCGAGAACAATGAGCAGTTCTTC. As protein: CASSTGRTSENNEQFF.

This clone was seen a few times. The rearrangement links TRBV18 to TRBJ2-5, with 8 bases fitting TRBD1. Germline loops: CDR1 KGHSH, CDR2 LQKENI. Unmatched junction bases numbered 5, after V lost 3 bases and J lost 5 bases. The CDR3 covers 14 residues. The CDR3 reads CASSPTGARETQYF. In DNA, the CDR3 is TGTGCCAGCTCACCGACAGGGGCGAGGGAGACCCAGTACTTC.

This clone came up once. This sequence joins TRBV4-2 and TRBJ2-3, with a tentative D call TRBD2 (6 bases). The CDR3 contains 14 residues. Germline CDR1 is LGHNA and CDR2 is YNFKEQ. V shed 1 base and J shed 6 bases, with 11 bases lying between them. In nucleotides, the CDR3 is TGTGCCAGCAGCCAAGGTCCGGCGGGGGATACGCAGTATTTT. This sequence encodes CASSQGPAGDTQYF.

On this clone: This sample also contains other DNA sequences that code for the same CDR3. V usage is TRBV5-1 and J usage is TRBJ1-4; D not resolved. This CDR3 is 14 amino acids long. The V end was cut by 1 base, the J end by 0 bases, with 4 bases between. Germline V gene data show CDR1 as SGHRS and CDR2 as YFSETQ. The CDR3 here is CASSLQATNEKLFF. CDR3 bases: TGCGCCAGCAGCTTGCAGGCAACTAATGAAAAACTGTTTTTT.

V is TRBV19 and J is TRBJ2-4; D possibly corresponds to TRBD1 (7 bases). Trimming took 10 bases from V and 0 from J, leaving 16 bases between them. The CDR3 sequence is 15 residues long. CDR1 is LNHDA, CDR2 SQIVND, per germline (reference sequence). DNA of the CDR3: TGTGCCACTAATCCAGGGGGACTAGCCAAAAACATTCAGTACTTC. The encoded protein is CATNPGGLAKNIQYF.

The chain carries TRBV5-8 and TRBJ1-1, with D hard to call. V was shortened by 4 bases and J by 4 bases, with 14 bases between the two germline ends. Germline V gene lookup returns CDR1 SGHTS and CDR2 YDEGEE. The CDR3 has 14 amino acids. The CDR3 sequence is CASSPKQLGTEAFF. DNA for the CDR3: TGTGCCAGCAGCCCCAAACAGTTGGGCACTGAAGCTTTCTTT.

This clone showed up just a few times. The V call is TRBV5-1, the J call TRBJ2-2; D gene ambiguous. The ends were cut back, 0 bases at V and 7 bases at J, with 4 bases in the middle. The CDR3 runs 12 residues. CDR1 SGHRS and CDR2 YFSETQ come from the germline V gene. CDR3 amino acids: CASSLVVGELFF. The CDR3, as DNA: TGCGCCAGCAGCTTGGTTGTCGGGGAGCTGTTTTTT.

This chain links TRBV11-2 with TRBJ2-6, with D possibly TRBD2 on 5 matching bases. Trimming pared 5 bases from V and 4 bases from J, leaving 15 bases between. Per the germline V gene, CDR1 is SGHAT and CDR2 is FQNNGV. The length of the CDR3 is 16 residues. In nucleotides, the CDR3 is TGTGCCAGCAGCCTGAGAGAGGGTTACGGGGCCAACGTCCTGACTTTC. It yields the protein CASSLREGYGANVLTF.

This chain links TRBV6-5 with TRBJ1-4; the D gene is possibly TRBD1 (5 bases). This CDR3 has 15 residues. V was pared by 6 bases and J by 7 bases, with 18 bases between. Germline V lookup: CDR1 MNHEY, CDR2 SVGAGI. CDR3 sequence reads: CASSYAGGTGEKLFF. The DNA of the CDR3 is TGTGCCAGCAGCTACGCCGGGGGGACGGGTGAAAAACTGTTTTTT.

In its sample, this clone was seen a few times. The gene calls are TRBV11-2 and TRBJ2-7; D not certain. This CDR3 contains 13 residues. Trimming pared 1 base from V and 6 bases from J, leaving 10 bases between. Germline V CDR1 and CDR2: SGHAT, FQNNGV. The CDR3 is CASSLVEPLEQYF. The CDR3 coding sequence is TGTGCCAGCAGCTTAGTTGAACCCCTCGAGCAGTACTTC.

There are a few counts of this clone. CDR3 residues: CASSLAVAGGAYNEQFF. CDR3 bases: TGTGCCAGCAGCTTAGCGGTAGCGGGTGGCGCCTACAATGAGCAGTTCTTC. The rearrangement uses TRBV7-2 and TRBJ2-1; 7 bases line up with TRBD2. Trimming at V came to 0 bases and at J to 2 bases, leaving 7 bases not matched to a gene. The CDR3 is 17 residues long. Germline assignment: CDR1 SGHTA and CDR2 FQGNSA.

The J gene is TRBJ2-2, the V gene TRBV13, with 7 bases aligning to TRBD2. The V segment lost 0 bases and the J segment 0 bases; nucleotides outside the gene matches: 7. The length of the CDR3 is 18 residues. Germline CDR1 and CDR2: PRHDT and FYEKMQ (reference sequence). The CDR3 sequence is CASSLGAGLFANTGELFF. In DNA, the CDR3 is TGTGCCAGCAGCTTAGGAGCGGGACTGTTCGCGAACACCGGGGAGCTGTTTTTT.